This T cell receptor beta chain is from a study of shared clonotypes between healthy human individuals. Whole-study findings and limits: Memory subsets generally showed smaller estimated richness than naive subsets did.

This CDR3 has 13 amino acids. Germline V CDR1 and CDR2: ENHRY, SYGVKD. With 0 bases removed from V and 4 bases from J, the gap between germline ends came to 6 bases. The assay was immunoSEQ multiplex PCR, and TCRdb's table has in-frame clones only and misses some. Among millions of clones listed, about 95% were seen once. Turning to this clone: As yet, its antigen is unknown. The same CDR3 is also encoded by other DNA sequences in this sample.

The chain employs TRBV10-3 and TRBJ1-2; D is unclear. This clonotype was sampled from a man between 18 and 35 years old in good health. Material for sequencing was naive CD4+ T cells sorted from blood. Subset in this sample: CD45RA+ positively selected. CDR3 residues: CAISESGSYGYTF. Written as DNA, the CDR3 is TGTGCCATCAGTGAGTCGGGTAGCTATGGCTACACCTTC.